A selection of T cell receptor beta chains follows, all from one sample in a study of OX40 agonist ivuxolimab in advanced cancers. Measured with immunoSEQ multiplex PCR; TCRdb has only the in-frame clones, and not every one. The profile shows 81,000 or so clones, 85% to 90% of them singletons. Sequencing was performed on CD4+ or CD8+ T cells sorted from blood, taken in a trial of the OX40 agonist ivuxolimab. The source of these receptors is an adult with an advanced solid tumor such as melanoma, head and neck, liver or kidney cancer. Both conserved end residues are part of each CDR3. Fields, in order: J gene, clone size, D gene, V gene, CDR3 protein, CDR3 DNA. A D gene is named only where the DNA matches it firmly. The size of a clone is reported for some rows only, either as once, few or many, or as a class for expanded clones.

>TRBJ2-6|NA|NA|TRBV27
CASSLLGGSGANVLTF
TGTGCCAGCAGCCTCCTTGGAGGGAGTGGGGCCAACGTCCTGACTTTC
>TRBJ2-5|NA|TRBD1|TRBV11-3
CASSQGTGMTQYF
TGTGCCAGCAGCCAGGGGACAGGGATGACCCAGTACTTC
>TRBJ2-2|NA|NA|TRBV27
CASSLYTGELFF
TGTGCCAGCAGTTTATACACCGGGGAGCTGTTTTTT
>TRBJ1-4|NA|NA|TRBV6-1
CAISELGPSNEKLFF
TGTGCCATCAGTGAGTTGGGTCCCTCTAATGAAAAACTGTTTTTT
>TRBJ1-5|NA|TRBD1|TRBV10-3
CAISEAQGEQPQHF
TGTGCCATCAGTGAGGCACAGGGGGAACAGCCCCAGCATTTT
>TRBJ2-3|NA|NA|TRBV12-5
CASGLRVDTQYF
TGTGCTAGTGGTTTGCGGGTGGATACGCAGTATTTT
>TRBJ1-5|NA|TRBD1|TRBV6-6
CASSSTGGPPPQHF
TGTGCCAGCAGTTCTACAGGGGGCCCCCCGCCCCAGCATTTT
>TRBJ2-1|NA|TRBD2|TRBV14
CASSPPLAGGYNEQFF
TGTGCCAGCAGCCCCCCCCTAGCGGGGGGCTACAATGAGCAGTTCTTC
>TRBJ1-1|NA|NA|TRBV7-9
CASSSGRDTEAFF
TGTGCCAGCAGCTCAGGGCGGGACACTGAAGCTTTCTTT
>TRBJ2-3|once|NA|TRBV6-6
CASRPRGGDTQYF
TGTGCCAGCAGGCCCAGGGGGGGAGATACGCAGTATTTT